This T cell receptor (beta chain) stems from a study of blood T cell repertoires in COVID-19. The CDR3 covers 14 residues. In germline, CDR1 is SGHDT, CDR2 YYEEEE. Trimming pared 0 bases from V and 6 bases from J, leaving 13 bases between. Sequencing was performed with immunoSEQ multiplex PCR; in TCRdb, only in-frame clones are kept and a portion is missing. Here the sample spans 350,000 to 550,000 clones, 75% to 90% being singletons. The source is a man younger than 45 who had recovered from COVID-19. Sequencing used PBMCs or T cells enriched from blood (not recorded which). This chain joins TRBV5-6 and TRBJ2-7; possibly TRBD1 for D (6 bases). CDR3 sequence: CASSLGQVPPEQYF. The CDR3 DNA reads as TGTGCCAGCAGCTTGGGACAGGTCCCGCCCGAGCAGTACTTC.